This T cell receptor (beta chain) was documented in a study of T cells in Graves' hyperthyroidism and ophthalmopathy. Amplification targeted TCR beta CDR3 regions from RNA transcripts. Using the HTBI primer set, a first-round RT-PCR was run on the TCR CDR3. TCRdb re-called the multiplex PCR reads with MiXCR, one entry per CDR3 protein. Of 400,000 to 550,000 distinct CDR3 sequences listed, around 24% were seen once; the top ten hold around 11%. Notes on the study in general: Most clonotypes that expanded in the thyroid above 0.001 also showed up in blood. The model made its ophthalmopathy prediction, and onset followed a median approximately 7 months later.

Diagnoses used clinical symptoms, serum thyroxine and TRAb, thyroid ultrasound and orbital computed tomography. Each 10 ml fresh peripheral blood draw supplied the PBMCs. Many counts were recorded for this clonotype. Antigen unknown. Trimming removed 5 bases at V and 5 bases at J, with 12 bases between. The V gene's germline CDR1 is SEHNR and CDR2 FQNEAQ (reference sequence). CDR3 length: 13 amino acids. Sample: blood. The clonotype was recovered from a woman in her 30s with Graves' ophthalmopathy. The chain joins TRBV7-9 to TRBJ1-1; D is unresolved. CDR3 DNA: TGTGCCAGCAGCCTCTCCATTGAGACTGAAGCTTTCTTT. Translation gives CASSLSIETEAFF.